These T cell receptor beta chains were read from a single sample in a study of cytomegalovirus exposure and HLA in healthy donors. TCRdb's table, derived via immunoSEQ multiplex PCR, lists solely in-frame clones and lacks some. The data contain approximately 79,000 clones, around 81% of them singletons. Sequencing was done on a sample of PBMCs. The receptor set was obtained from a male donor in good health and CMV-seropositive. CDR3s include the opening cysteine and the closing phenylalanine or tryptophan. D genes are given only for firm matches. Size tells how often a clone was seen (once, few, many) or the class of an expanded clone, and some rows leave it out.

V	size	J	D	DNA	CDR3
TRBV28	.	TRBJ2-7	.	TGTGCCAGCATCTCATCAGCAGGATCTCAGGAGCAGTACTTC	CASISSAGSQEQYF
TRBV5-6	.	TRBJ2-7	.	TGTGCCAGCAGCCGGGACTTTACCTACGAGCAGTACTTC	CASSRDFTYEQYF
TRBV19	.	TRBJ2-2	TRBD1	TGTGCCAGTAGCAGAGGGGGGACAGGGCATCCCGGGGAGCTGTTTTTT	CASSRGGTGHPGELFF
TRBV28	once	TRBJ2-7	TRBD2	TGTGCCAGCAGTTCAACCCTCGGCGGGAGATACTACGAGCAGTACTTC	CASSSTLGGRYYEQYF
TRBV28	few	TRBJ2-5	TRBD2	TGTGCCAGCAGCTCAAAGTTTCGGACTAGCAAAGGAAGAGAGACCCAGTACTTC	CASSSKFRTSKGRETQYF
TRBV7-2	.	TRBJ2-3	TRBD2	TGTGCCAGCAGCTTAACGGGGGGGACTAGCGGACGCACAGATACGCAGTATTTT	CASSLTGGTSGRTDTQYF
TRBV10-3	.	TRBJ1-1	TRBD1	TGTGCCACCAGACAGGGCCTGAACACTGAAGCTTTCTTT	CATRQGLNTEAFF
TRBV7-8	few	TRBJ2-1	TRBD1	TGTGCCAGCAGCAAACAGGGGGCCGGTGAGCAGTTCTTC	CASSKQGAGEQFF
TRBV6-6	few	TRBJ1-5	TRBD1	TGTGCCAGCAGTTTGACAGGGGAACAGCCCCAGCATTTT	CASSLTGEQPQHF
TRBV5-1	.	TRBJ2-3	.	TGCGCCAGCAGAGTTACAGGGATCGAAACGCAGTATTTT	CASRVTGIETQYF
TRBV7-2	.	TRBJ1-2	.	TGTGCCAGCAGCTTAGGCCCCCGGAACTATGGCTACACCTTC	CASSLGPRNYGYTF
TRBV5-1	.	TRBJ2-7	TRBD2	TGCGCCAGCAGCTGGACCCTAGCGGGCGGCTCCTACGAGCAGTACTTC	CASSWTLAGGSYEQYF
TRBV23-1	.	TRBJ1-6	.	TGCGCCAGCAGTCCCCTTGGGTACAGGCGGGAAGAGCCCCTCCACTTT	CASSPLGYRREEPLHF
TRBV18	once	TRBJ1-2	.	TGTGCCAGCTCACCAGCGAGCGGGAACTATGGCTACACCTTC	CASSPASGNYGYTF
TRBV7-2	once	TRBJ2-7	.	TGTGCCAGCAGCTTAGGAGGTGCGGCTTTCGGAAGGTACGAGCAGTACTTC	CASSLGGAAFGRYEQYF
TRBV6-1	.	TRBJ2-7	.	TGTGCCAGCTGGTCCCGGAGTCGTGTTTACGAGCAGTACTTC	CASWSRSRVYEQYF
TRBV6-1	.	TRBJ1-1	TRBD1	TGTGCCAGCAGTATGACAGGGGGTGAAGCTTTCTTT	CASSMTGGEAFF
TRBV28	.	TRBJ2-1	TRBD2	TGTGCCAGCAGTTCCCCAGGAGCGGGAGCGGGGGATGAGCAGTTCTTC	CASSSPGAGAGDEQFF
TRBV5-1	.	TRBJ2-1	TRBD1	TGCGCCAGCAGCTTCCCTGACAGGGCCAATGAGCAGTTCTTC	CASSFPDRANEQFF
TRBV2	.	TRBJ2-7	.	TGTGCCGGCAGGGCCAGCTCCTACGAGCAGTACTTC	CAGRASSYEQYF
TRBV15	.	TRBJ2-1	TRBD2	TGTGCCACCAGAGGTCTAGCGGGGGCTTCTTCCTACAATGAGCAGTTCTTC	CATRGLAGASSYNEQFF
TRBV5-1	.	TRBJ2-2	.	TGCGCCAGCAGCTACCGGACGGGGGCGAACACCGGGGAGCTGTTTTTT	CASSYRTGANTGELFF
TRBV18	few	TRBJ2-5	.	TGTGCCAGCTCCCCGCGGGCAGGTCAAGAGACCCAGTACTTC	CASSPRAGQETQYF
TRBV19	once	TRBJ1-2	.	TGTGCCAGCATGCTTAGGGGCCGTGACTATGGCTACACCTTC	CASMLRGRDYGYTF
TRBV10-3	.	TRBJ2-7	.	TGTGCCACTACAGGGTTAAACTCCTACGAGCAGTACTTC	CATTGLNSYEQYF
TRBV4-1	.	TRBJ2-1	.	TGCGCCAGCAGCCAAGGTATCGGTATTTACAATGAGCAGTTCTTC	CASSQGIGIYNEQFF
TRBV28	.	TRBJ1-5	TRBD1	TGTGCCAGCAGCCAAGGACAGGGGCGGCAGCCCCAGCATTTT	CASSQGQGRQPQHF
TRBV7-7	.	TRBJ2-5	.	TGTGCCAGCAGCTTAGTGTCTAGCCAAGAGACCCAGTACTTC	CASSLVSSQETQYF
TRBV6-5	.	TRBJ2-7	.	TGTGCCAGCAGTTACTCGAGCCAGGCCTTACAGTACTTC	CASSYSSQALQYF
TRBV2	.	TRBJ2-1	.	TGTGCCAGTTGGGGACTGAAACACAATGAGCAGTTCTTC	CASWGLKHNEQFF
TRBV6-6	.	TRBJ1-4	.	TGTGCCAGCAGCCTCCCCTGGGGGGAACTGAATGAAAAACTGTTTTTT	CASSLPWGELNEKLFF
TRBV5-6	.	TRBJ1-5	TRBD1	TGTGCCAGCAGCTACGGACAGGGGGATGGCAATCAGCCCCAGCATTTT	CASSYGQGDGNQPQHF
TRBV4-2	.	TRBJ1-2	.	TGTGCCAGCAGCCAAAGTTCAGGGGTCTATGGCTACACCTTC	CASSQSSGVYGYTF
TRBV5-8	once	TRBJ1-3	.	TGTGCCAGCAGCTACTTCTTGGGCCGGTCTGGAAACACCATATATTTT	CASSYFLGRSGNTIYF
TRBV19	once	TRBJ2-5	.	TGTGCCAGTAGCCAAGCCCAAGAGACCCAGTACTTC	CASSQAQETQYF
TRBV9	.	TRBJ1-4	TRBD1	TGTGCCAGCAGCGTAGGGCAGGGGGCGGCCGAAAAACTGTTTTTT	CASSVGQGAAEKLFF
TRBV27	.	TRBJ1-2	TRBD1	TGTGCCAGCAGGCCCTTGGGGACAGGGTATGGCTACACCTTC	CASRPLGTGYGYTF
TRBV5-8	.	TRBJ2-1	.	TGTGCCAGCAGCTTGTTATCGGGTTCGGGTGAGCAGTTCTTC	CASSLLSGSGEQFF
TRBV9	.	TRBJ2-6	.	TGTGCCAGCAGCGTAACGAGCTCTGGGGCCAACGTCCTGACTTTC	CASSVTSSGANVLTF
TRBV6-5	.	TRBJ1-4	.	TGTGCCAGCAGTTCGGACACAACAACTAATGAAAAACTGTTTTTT	CASSSDTTTNEKLFF